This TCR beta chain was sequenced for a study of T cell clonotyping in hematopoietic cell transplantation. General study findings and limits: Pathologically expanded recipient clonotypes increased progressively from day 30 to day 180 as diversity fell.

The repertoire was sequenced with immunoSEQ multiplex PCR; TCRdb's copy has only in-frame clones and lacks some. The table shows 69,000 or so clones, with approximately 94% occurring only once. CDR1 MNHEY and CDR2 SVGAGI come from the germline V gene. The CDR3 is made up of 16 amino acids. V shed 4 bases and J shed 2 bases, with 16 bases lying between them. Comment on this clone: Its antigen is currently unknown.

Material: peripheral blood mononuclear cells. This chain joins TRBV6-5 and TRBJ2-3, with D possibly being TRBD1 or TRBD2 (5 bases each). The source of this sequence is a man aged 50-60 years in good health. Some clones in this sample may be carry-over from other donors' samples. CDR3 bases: TGTGCCAGCAGTTTACTTCGAGGGGAGTTCACAGATACGCAGTATTTT. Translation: CASSLLRGEFTDTQYF.